This is a list of T cell receptor beta chains from one sample in a study of shared clonotypes between healthy human individuals. The protocol was immunoSEQ multiplex PCR, while the TCRdb copy is restricted to in-frame clones and leaves out a portion. The sample has hundreds of thousands of clones; approximately 96% are singletons. The source material was naive CD8+ T cells sorted from blood. Receptor source: a woman aged 25-40 years in good health. The CDR3 runs from the conserved cysteine through the conserved F or W. The order of the fields is J gene, clone size, V gene, D gene, CDR3 protein, CDR3 DNA. A D gene is named only where the DNA matches it firmly. Not all rows give a size; the values are once, few, many and, for expanded clones, a class.

j_call: TRBJ2-5
clone_size: once
v_call: TRBV25-1
d_call: -
cdr3_aa: CASSDSQETQYF
cdr3_nt: TGTGCCAGCAGTGATTCGCAAGAGACCCAGTACTTC

j_call: TRBJ2-3
clone_size: -
v_call: TRBV15
d_call: -
cdr3_aa: CATSRVWSGFTDTQYF
cdr3_nt: TGTGCCACCAGCAGAGTATGGAGTGGCTTCACAGATACGCAGTATTTT

j_call: TRBJ1-5
clone_size: -
v_call: TRBV27
d_call: TRBD1
cdr3_aa: CASSYSGGRRNQPQHF
cdr3_nt: TGTGCCAGCAGTTACTCAGGGGGGCGTCGCAATCAGCCCCAGCATTTT

j_call: TRBJ2-3
clone_size: -
v_call: TRBV11-3
d_call: TRBD1
cdr3_aa: CASSPTGGGTDTQYF
cdr3_nt: TGTGCCAGCAGCCCTACAGGGGGCGGCACAGATACGCAGTATTTT

j_call: TRBJ1-5
clone_size: -
v_call: TRBV2
d_call: -
cdr3_aa: CASSRRSSNQPQHF
cdr3_nt: TGTGCCAGCAGCCGCCGGTCTAGCAATCAGCCCCAGCATTTT

j_call: TRBJ1-1
clone_size: -
v_call: TRBV19
d_call: -
cdr3_aa: CASTEMNTEAFF
cdr3_nt: TGTGCCAGTACAGAGATGAACACTGAAGCTTTCTTT

j_call: TRBJ2-2
clone_size: once
v_call: TRBV9
d_call: TRBD2
cdr3_aa: CASSVGFLAGGSNTGKLFF
cdr3_nt: TGTGCCAGCAGCGTAGGTTTTCTAGCGGGAGGATCGAACACCGGGAAGCTGTTTTTT

j_call: TRBJ2-7
clone_size: -
v_call: TRBV19
d_call: -
cdr3_aa: CASSITGRYEQYF
cdr3_nt: TGTGCCAGTAGTATTACGGGAAGGTACGAGCAGTACTTC

j_call: TRBJ1-5
clone_size: -
v_call: TRBV10-2
d_call: -
cdr3_aa: CASSVWDSNQPQHF
cdr3_nt: TGCGCCAGCAGTGTTTGGGACAGCAATCAGCCCCAGCATTTT

j_call: TRBJ1-2
clone_size: -
v_call: TRBV7-9
d_call: -
cdr3_aa: CASSPPDGIYGYTF
cdr3_nt: TGTGCCAGCAGCCCTCCCGACGGGATATATGGCTACACCTTC

j_call: TRBJ2-1
clone_size: -
v_call: TRBV28
d_call: TRBD2
cdr3_aa: CASSPARTSAYNEQFF
cdr3_nt: TGTGCCAGCAGTCCGGCAAGGACTAGCGCCTACAATGAGCAGTTCTTC